This TCR beta chain came from a study of regulatory T cells in long-lasting Graves disease (dated by TCRdb to the early 2020s). General notes on the study: Persistent Graves' disease was defined as persistently positive TSH receptor autoantibodies together with antithyroid drug treatment for over 5 years. Patients with persistent Graves' disease were compared with patients with newly diagnosed Graves' disease using TCR sequencing and RNA sequencing of peripheral blood. The study was conducted in China and was registered as a clinical trial. A total of around 35 samples underwent TCR sequencing: around 13 from persistent and approximately 20 from newly diagnosed Graves' disease patients. Antithyroid drugs had been taken for about 10.3 years on average by persistent Graves' disease patients in the clinical cohort. Broader findings and caveats from the paper: Only the TCR beta chain was sequenced and analyzed. The authors noted that the small sample size was a limitation that may lower accuracy. A larger number of public clonotypes was shared among persistent patients (more than 2,500) than among newly diagnosed patients (approximately 1,000). Only peripheral blood was studied, because thyroid tissue, the primary lesion, was inaccessible. Compared with newly diagnosed patients, patients with persistent Graves' disease had lower TCR Shannon entropy and fewer highly expanded clones, which suggests clonal expansion.

In its sample, this clonotype was seen a few times. The specificity of this receptor is unknown. Qualities for individual bases were not recorded, and no much larger clone is one base off. The library was made by multiplex PCR. Data came from an Illumina HiSeq 4000. TCR beta libraries were built with iRepertoire HTBI primers and Arm-PCR amplification of CDR3 regions. Gel purification was performed on PCR products prior to sequencing. The paper's processing steps were these. Gene usage analysis of CDR3 amino acid clonotypes relied on the roughly 60 TRBV and more than twelve TRBJ segments identified across samples. Filtered high-quality paired reads were merged into contigs using COPE and FqMerger. Contigs were aligned with BLAST to IMGT TRBV, TRBD and TRBJ reference genes, and CDR3 was defined per IMGT. Any clonotype with a frequency above 0.1% was counted as a highly expanded clone. Repertoire diversity was measured by Shannon entropy, and V-J evenness by the Gini coefficient. A clonotype was considered public if more than one individual shared it. TCRdb trimmed the raw reads at Q25, called clones with MiXCR and kept productive beta chains. Identical CDR3 proteins give one entry, which carries the most common genes and DNA. TCRdb's processing, not the study's, gives the V and J calls here. Present in this sample are fewer than 450,000 distinct CDR3 sequences, roughly 20% of which were seen just once. The ten largest account for about a fifth of the sample.

The label giving this sample's time point can be read as: persistent/refractory GD, antithyroid drugs over 5 years with positive TRAb. For both TCR sequencing and RNA sequencing, RNA was extracted from PBMCs using TRIzol. The diagnosis of Graves' disease followed American Thyroid Association guidelines. Patients were recruited from an endocrinology department in Xi'an, China. From each patient, roughly 9 milliliters of peripheral blood was collected into an EDTA anticoagulant tube. Ficoll Paque Plus density gradient separation was used to isolate PBMCs, and no further T cell sorting was done. An Agilent 2100 Bioanalyzer and agarose gel were used to check RNA quality, and a NanoDrop 2000 was used to measure RNA concentration. The input for sequencing was peripheral blood mononuclear cells (PBMCs), taken when the disease was refractory, from a patient treated with antithyroid drugs. This receptor was identified in a female donor with Graves disease.

The CDR3 in this case is CSVEWPGNYGYTF. In nucleotides, the sequence is TGCAGCGTTGAATGGCCGGGGAACTATGGCTACACCTTC. This chain is built from TRBV29-1 and TRBJ1-2, with the identity of the D gene unclear. V gives up 2 bases and J gives up 2 bases, and the segment between their germline ends measures 9 bases. The CDR3, cysteine through phenylalanine, is 13 amino acids long. Solely the CDR3 DNA is kept, with 39 bases framed from the first base. The germline V gene supplies CDR1 SQVTM and CDR2 ANQGSEA.